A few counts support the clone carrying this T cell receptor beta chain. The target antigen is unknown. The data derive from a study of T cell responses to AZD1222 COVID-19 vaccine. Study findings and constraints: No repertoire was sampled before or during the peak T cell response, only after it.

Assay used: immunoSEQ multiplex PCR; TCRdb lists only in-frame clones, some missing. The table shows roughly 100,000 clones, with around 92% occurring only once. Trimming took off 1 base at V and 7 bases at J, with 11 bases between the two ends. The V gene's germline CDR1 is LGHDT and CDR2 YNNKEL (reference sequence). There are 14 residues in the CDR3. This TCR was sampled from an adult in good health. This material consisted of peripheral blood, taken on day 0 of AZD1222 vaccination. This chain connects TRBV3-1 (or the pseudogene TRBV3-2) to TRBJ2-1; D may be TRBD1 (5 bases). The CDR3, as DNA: TGTGCCAGCAGCCAAGCTATGACAGCGAATGAGCAGTTCTTC. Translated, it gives CASSQAMTANEQFF.